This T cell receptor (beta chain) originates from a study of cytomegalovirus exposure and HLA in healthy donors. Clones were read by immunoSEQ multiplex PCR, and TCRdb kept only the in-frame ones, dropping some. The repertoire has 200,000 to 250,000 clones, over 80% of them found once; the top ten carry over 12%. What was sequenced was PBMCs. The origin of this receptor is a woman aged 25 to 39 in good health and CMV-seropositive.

The CDR3 bases are TGTGCCTGGAGTTCAAGCCCCGGGGAGCTGTTTTTT. Its translation is CAWSSSPGELFF. This chain uses TRBV30 with TRBJ2-2; D uncertain. V lost 2 bases to trimming and J lost 6 bases, with 7 bases between them. The CDR3 covers 12 residues. Germline values: CDR1 GTSNPN, CDR2 SVGIG (reference sequence).